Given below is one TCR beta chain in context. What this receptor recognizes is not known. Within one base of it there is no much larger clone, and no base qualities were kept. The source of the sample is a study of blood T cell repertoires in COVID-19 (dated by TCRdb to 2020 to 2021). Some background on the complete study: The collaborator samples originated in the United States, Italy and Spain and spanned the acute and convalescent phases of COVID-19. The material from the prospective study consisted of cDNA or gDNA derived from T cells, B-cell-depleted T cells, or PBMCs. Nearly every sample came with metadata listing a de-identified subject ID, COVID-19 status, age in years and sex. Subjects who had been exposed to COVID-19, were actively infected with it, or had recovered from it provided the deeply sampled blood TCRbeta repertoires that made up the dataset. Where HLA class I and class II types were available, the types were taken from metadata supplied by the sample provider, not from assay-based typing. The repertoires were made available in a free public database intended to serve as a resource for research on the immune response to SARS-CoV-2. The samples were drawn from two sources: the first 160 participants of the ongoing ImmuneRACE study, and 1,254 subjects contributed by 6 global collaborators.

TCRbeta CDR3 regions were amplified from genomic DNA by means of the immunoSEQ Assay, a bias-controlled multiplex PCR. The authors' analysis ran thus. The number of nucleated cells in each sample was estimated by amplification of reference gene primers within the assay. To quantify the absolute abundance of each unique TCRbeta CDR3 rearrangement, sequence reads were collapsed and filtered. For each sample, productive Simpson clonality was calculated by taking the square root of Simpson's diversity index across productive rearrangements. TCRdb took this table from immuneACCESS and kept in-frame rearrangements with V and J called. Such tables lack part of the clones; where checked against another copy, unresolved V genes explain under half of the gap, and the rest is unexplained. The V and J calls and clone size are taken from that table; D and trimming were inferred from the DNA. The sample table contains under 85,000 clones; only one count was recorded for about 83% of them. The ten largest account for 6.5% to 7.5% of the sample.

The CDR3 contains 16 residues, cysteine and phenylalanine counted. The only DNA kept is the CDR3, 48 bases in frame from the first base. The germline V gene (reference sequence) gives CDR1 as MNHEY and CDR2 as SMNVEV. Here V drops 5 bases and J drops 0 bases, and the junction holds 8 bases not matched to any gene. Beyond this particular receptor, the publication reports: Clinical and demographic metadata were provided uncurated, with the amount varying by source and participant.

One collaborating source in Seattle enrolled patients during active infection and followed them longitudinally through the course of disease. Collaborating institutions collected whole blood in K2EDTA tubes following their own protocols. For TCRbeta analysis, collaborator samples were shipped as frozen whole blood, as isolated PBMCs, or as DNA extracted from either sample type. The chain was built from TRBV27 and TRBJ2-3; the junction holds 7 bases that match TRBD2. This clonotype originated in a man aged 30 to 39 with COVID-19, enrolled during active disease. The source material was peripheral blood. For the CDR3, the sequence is CASSTLAALSTDTQYF. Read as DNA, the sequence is TGTGCCAGCAGTACTCTAGCGGCATTAAGCACAGATACGCAGTATTTT.